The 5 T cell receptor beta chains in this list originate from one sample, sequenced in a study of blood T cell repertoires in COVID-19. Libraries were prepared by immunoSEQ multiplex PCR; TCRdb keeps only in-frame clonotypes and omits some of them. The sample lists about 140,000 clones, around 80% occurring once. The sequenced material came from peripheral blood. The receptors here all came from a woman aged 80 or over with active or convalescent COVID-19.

The CDR3 sequence: CASSSDRIYGYTF. The CDR3 coding sequence is TGTGCCAGCAGCTCAGACAGGATCTATGGCTACACCTTC. This chain connects TRBV12-3 or TRBV12-4 to TRBJ1-2; the D gene is possibly TRBD1 (6 bases). Trimming removed 6 bases from V and 4 bases from J, with 12 bases in between. CDR3 length: 13 amino acids.

The CDR3 protein is CASSFRTVYNEQFF. The CDR3 region has the DNA TGTGCCAGCAGTTTTAGGACTGTCTACAATGAGCAGTTCTTC. The V call is TRBV27, the J call TRBJ2-1; a weak D match, TRBD2 (5 bases). This CDR3 spans 14 amino acids. V lost 3 bases, J lost 3 bases, and 9 bases lay in between. Germline V gives CDR1 MNHEY, CDR2 SMNVEV (reference sequence).

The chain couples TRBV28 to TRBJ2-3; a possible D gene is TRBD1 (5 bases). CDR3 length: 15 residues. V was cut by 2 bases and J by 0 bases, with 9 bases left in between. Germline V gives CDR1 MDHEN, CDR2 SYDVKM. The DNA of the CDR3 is TGTGCCAGCAGTTTACAGGGATTGAGCACAGATACGCAGTATTTT. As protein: CASSLQGLSTDTQYF.

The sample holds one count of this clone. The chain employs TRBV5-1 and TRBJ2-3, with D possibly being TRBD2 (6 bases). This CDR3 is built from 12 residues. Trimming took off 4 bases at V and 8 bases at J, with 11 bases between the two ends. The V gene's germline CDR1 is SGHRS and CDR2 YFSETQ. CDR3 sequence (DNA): TGCGCCAGCAGCGATCGGACTACTACGCAGTATTTT. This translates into CASSDRTTTQYF. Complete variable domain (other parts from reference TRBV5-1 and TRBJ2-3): KAGVTQTPRYLIKTRGQQVTLSCSPISGHRSVSWYQQTPGQGLQFLFEYFSETQRNKGNFPGRFSGRQFSNSRSEMNVSTLELGDSALYLCASSDRTTTQYFGPGTRLTVL.

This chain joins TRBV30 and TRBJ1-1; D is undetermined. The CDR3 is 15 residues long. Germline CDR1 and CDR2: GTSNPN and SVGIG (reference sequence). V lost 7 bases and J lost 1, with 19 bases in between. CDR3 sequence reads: CAYHSMTLKNTEAFF. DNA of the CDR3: TGTGCCTACCACAGTATGACACTCAAGAACACTGAAGCTTTCTTT.